The text below deals with one T cell receptor beta chain. These data come from a study of blood T cell repertoires in COVID-19. Study overall: Samples taken during acute and convalescent COVID-19 were collected in the United States, Italy and Spain.

In the original workflow: It was from reference gene primer amplification that nucleated cell counts were estimated. Profiled with immunoSEQ multiplex PCR; TCRdb holds only in-frame clones, not every one. V, J and clone size reflect that table, while D and trimming were determined from the DNA. The sample records 15,000 to 20,000 clones, approximately 83% being singletons. V was pared by 0 bases and J by 3 bases, with 4 bases of the junction left unmatched. The CDR3 loop spans 15 amino acids. From germline, CDR1 is MNHNY and CDR2 SVGAGI (reference sequence). The material sequenced was peripheral blood. The chain is built from TRBV6-6 and TRBJ2-7; 8 bases map to TRBD1. The receptor was isolated from a human donor in a cohort sampled during active COVID-19. The CDR3 region has the DNA TGTGCCAGCAGTTACTCCGTTGGGACAGGCTACGAGCAGTACTTC. This codes for CASSYSVGTGYEQYF.